These 14 T cell receptor beta chains share one sample of origin, sequenced in a study of patients and donors after allogeneic stem cell transplantation. In TCRdb, the RT-PCR reads were re-called with MiXCR into one record per CDR3 protein. The sample yields fewer than 200,000 distinct CDR3 sequences, 25% to 35% seen once. The sample comprised blood, either unsorted or a sorted T cell fraction (not recorded which). These receptors were obtained from a human donor who was either an allogeneic HSCT recipient or a stem cell or donor lymphocyte infusion donor (not recorded which). It is not recorded whose cells these are; they may come from a transplant donor.

This clonotype has more than one count but fewer than ten. This chain uses TRBV6-5 with TRBJ2-7, with D uncertain. The CDR3 has 15 residues. The V end was cut by 0 bases, the J end by 5 bases, with 14 bases between. Germline V gene lookup returns CDR1 MNHEY and CDR2 SVGAGI. This CDR3 is CASSYSWLAGNEQYF. CDR3 in DNA: TGTGCCAGCAGTTACTCTTGGCTGGCCGGCAACGAGCAGTACTTC.

The chain uses TRBV6-5 and TRBJ2-7; 11 nucleotides align to TRBD2. Germline CDR1 is MNHEY and CDR2 is SVGAGI. This CDR3 contains 16 residues. V dropped 5 bases and J dropped 4; count of bases not matched to a gene: 10. CDR3 region: CASSRPPGLAVYEQYF. The CDR3 region has the DNA TGTGCCAGCAGTCGCCCGCCGGGACTAGCGGTTTACGAGCAGTACTTC.

This clonotype occurred a few times. The chain employs TRBV10-3 and TRBJ1-2; D might be TRBD1 (6 bases). Per germline, CDR1 ENHRY and CDR2 SYGVKD. The CDR3 consists of 14 residues. V was shortened by 3 bases and J by 2 bases, with 10 bases between the two germline ends. CDR3 nucleotide sequence: TGTGCCATCAGTGATGGGGGCCTAAACTATGGCTACACCTTC. As protein: CAISDGGLNYGYTF.

This clonotype was seen only a few times. The chain uses TRBV6-6 and TRBJ2-5, with TRBD1 as a possible D gene (6 bases). CDR1 is MNHNY and CDR2 is SVGAGI in the germline V gene (reference sequence). This CDR3 is 16 amino acids long. The V gene lost 2 bases and the J gene lost 0 bases, with 13 bases spanning the gap. The CDR3 loop is CASSYPQGSYQETQYF. The CDR3 nucleotides read TGTGCCAGCAGTTACCCGCAGGGGTCGTACCAAGAGACCCAGTACTTC.

In its sample, this clonotype was seen a few times. The V and J genes are TRBV18 and TRBJ2-7, with D unresolved. Per germline, CDR1 KGHSH and CDR2 LQKENI. V was clipped by 0 bases and J by 2 bases, with 8 bases between them. The CDR3 is 14 residues long. CDR3 sequence: CASSPPAYPYEQYF. The CDR3 DNA reads TGTGCCAGCTCACCACCGGCCTACCCCTACGAGCAGTACTTC.

This clonotype was counted only a few times. The gene calls are TRBV12-3 or TRBV12-4 and TRBJ1-3, with TRBD1 identical over 8 bases. V trimming: 4 bases; J trimming: 2 bases; junction bases outside the gene matches: 7. The CDR3 spans 16 residues. CDR3 amino acids: CASSSFPGQAGNTIYF. CDR3 nucleotide sequence: TGTGCCAGCAGTTCCTTCCCGGGACAGGCTGGAAACACCATATATTTT.

This clonotype was observed a few times. This chain joins TRBV5-1 and TRBJ1-4; D may be TRBD1 (6 bases). The CDR3 length is 13 residues. V lost 9 bases and J lost 4, with 13 bases in between. Germline values: CDR1 SGHRS, CDR2 YFSETQ. The CDR3 nucleotides are TGCGCCACCCGGGGGCAGGGTAATGAAAAACTGTTTTTT. Its protein is CATRGQGNEKLFF.

The chain has TRBV10-2 and TRBJ1-2, with TRBD1 as a possible D gene (6 bases). With 11 bases removed from V and 3 bases from J, the gap between germline ends came to 13 bases. The CDR3 is 12 amino acids. CDR1 is WSHSY and CDR2 is SAAADI in the germline V gene. The chain's CDR3 is CACQGKDYGYTF. Written as DNA, the CDR3 is TGCGCCTGTCAGGGGAAGGACTATGGCTACACCTTC.

The sample holds a few counts of this clonotype. The chain couples TRBV4-2 to TRBJ2-7, with TRBD1 matching over 11 bases. The V gene end was trimmed by 0 bases and the J gene end by 5 bases; junction bases not matched to a gene: 3. Germline V gene data show CDR1 as LGHNA and CDR2 as YNFKEQ. This CDR3 region has 15 residues. The CDR3 spells CASSQEGTGGDEQYF. Written as DNA, the CDR3 is TGTGCCAGCAGCCAAGAAGGGACAGGGGGGGACGAGCAGTACTTC.

There are many counts of this clonotype. The chain recombines TRBV5-1 with TRBJ1-2; no clear D gene. The germline V gene encodes CDR1 SGHRS and CDR2 YFSETQ. Trimming cost V 0 bases and J 2 bases, with 8 bases left between them. This CDR3 is built from 14 residues. Written as DNA, the CDR3 is TGCGCCAGCAGCTTGGTTGACATAAACTATGGCTACACCTTC. Amino acids: CASSLVDINYGYTF.

This clonotype was detected ten times or more. V and J are TRBV12-3 or TRBV12-4 and TRBJ1-5; TRBD1 matches 7 bases. V trimming: 3 bases; J trimming: 7 bases; junction bases outside the gene matches: 3. The CDR3 runs to 13 residues. The CDR3 DNA reads TGTGCCAGCAGTTTCGACAGGGAACAGCCCCAGCATTTT. As protein: CASSFDREQPQHF.

The chain recombines TRBV5-1 with TRBJ1-4; D may be TRBD1 (5 bases). Germline V lookup: CDR1 SGHRS, CDR2 YFSETQ. The CDR3 covers 14 residues. Trimming removed 7 bases from V and 7 bases from J, with 17 bases in between. CDR3 DNA: TGCGCCAGCCGTTCGGAACGGGACGGTGAAAAACTGTTTTTT. Translation: CASRSERDGEKLFF.

The V gene is TRBV4-1, the J gene TRBJ1-6, with TRBD1 identical over 7 bases. CDR1 MGHRA and CDR2 YSYEKL come from the germline V gene. CDR3 size: 19 residues. V shed 4 bases, J shed 1 base, and the junction held 13 bases outside the gene matches. CDR3 region: CASSLDRALQGSYNSPLHF. CDR3 DNA: TGCGCCAGCAGCCTCGACAGGGCCCTTCAGGGATCCTATAATTCACCCCTCCACTTT.

This clonotype has at least ten counts. The chain recombines TRBV12-3 or TRBV12-4 with TRBJ1-3; D gene uncertain. CDR3 size: 14 residues. V was trimmed by 4 bases and J by 2 bases, leaving 9 bases between them. The CDR3 nucleotides read TGTGCCAGCAGTTCGAGTCCGGCTGGAAACACCATATATTTT. It translates to CASSSSPAGNTIYF.